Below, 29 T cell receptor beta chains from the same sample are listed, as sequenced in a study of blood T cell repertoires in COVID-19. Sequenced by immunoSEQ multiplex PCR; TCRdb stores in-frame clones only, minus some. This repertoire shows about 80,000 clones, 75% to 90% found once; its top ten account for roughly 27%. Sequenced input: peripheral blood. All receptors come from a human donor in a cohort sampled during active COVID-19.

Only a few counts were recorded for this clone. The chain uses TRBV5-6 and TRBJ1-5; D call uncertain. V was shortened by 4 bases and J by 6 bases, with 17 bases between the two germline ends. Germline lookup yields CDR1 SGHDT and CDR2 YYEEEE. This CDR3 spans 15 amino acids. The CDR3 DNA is TGTGCCAGCAGCGCTGGACCGGGGAAGGGTCAGCCCCAGCATTTT. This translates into CASSAGPGKGQPQHF.

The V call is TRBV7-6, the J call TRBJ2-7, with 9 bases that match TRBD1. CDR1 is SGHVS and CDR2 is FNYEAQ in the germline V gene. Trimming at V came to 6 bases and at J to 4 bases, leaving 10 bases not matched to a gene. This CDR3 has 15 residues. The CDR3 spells CASSPYRDREYEQYF. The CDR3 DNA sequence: TGTGCCAGCAGTCCATACCGGGACAGGGAGTACGAGCAGTACTTC.

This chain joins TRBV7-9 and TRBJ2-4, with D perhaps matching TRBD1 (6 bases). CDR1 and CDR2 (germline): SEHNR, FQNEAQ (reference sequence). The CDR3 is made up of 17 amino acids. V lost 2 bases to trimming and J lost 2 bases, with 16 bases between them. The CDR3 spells CASSLTMQGSSKNIQYF. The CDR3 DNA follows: TGTGCCAGCAGCTTAACAATGCAGGGGAGTTCCAAAAACATTCAGTACTTC.

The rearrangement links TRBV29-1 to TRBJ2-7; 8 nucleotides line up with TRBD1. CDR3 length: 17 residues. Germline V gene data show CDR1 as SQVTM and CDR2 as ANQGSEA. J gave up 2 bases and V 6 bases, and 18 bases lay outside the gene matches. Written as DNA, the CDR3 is TGCAGCGTCGGAAGGTCCAGGGGGCGCCCCGGGACCTACGAGCAGTACTTC. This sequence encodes CSVGRSRGRPGTYEQYF.

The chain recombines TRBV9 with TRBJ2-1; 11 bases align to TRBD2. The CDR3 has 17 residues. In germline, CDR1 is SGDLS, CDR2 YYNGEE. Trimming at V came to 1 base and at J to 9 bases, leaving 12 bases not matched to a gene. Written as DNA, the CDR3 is TGTGCCAGCAGCGTAACCACCTTAGCGGGGGGGGTATCTGAGCAGTTCTTC. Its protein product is CASSVTTLAGGVSEQFF.

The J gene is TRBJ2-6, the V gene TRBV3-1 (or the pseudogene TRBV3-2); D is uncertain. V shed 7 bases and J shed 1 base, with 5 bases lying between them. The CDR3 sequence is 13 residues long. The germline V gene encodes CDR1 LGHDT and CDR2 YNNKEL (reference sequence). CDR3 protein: CASTPSGANVLTF. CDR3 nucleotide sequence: TGTGCCAGCACCCCTTCTGGGGCCAACGTCCTGACTTTC.

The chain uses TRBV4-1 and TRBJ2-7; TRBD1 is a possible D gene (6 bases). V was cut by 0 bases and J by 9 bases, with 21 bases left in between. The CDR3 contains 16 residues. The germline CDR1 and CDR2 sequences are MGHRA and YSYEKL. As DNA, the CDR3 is TGCGCCAGCAGCCAAGAAAAGAGGCAGGGGAGTCCCCGGCAGTACTTC. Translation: CASSQEKRQGSPRQYF.

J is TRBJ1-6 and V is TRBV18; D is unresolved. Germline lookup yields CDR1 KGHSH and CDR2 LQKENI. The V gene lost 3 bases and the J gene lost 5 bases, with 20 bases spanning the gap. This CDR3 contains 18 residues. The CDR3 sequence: CASSPIRPQAHNNSPLHF. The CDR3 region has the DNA TGTGCCAGCTCACCTATCCGGCCCCAGGCCCACAATAATTCACCCCTCCACTTT.

The CDR3 here is CASSKGGGRQGEQETQYF. The DNA of the CDR3 is TGTGCCAGCAGCAAAGGTGGGGGTAGACAGGGAGAACAAGAGACCCAGTACTTC. This chain joins TRBV21-1 and TRBJ2-5; the D segment call TRBD1 is taken from the table without a DNA check. TRBV21-1 represents a pseudogene. CDR3 length: 18 amino acids.

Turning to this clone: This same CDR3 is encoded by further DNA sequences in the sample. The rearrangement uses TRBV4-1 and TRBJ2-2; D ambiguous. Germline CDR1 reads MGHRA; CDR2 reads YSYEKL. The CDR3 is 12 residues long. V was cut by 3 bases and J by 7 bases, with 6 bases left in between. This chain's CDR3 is CASSHPHGELFF. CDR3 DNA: TGCGCCAGCAGCCATCCCCACGGGGAGCTGTTTTTT.

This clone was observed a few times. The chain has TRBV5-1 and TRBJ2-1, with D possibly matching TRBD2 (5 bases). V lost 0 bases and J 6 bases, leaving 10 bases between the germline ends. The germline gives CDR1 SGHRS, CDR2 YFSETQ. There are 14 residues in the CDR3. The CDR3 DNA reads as TGCGCCAGCAGCTTGGAAGCGGCCACCAATGAGCAGTTCTTC. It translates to CASSLEAATNEQFF.

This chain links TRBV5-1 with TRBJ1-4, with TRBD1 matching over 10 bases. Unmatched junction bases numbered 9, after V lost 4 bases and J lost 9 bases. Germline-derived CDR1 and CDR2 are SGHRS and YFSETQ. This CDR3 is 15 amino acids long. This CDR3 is CASSPIQDRGKKLFF. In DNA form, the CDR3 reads TGCGCCAGCAGCCCAATTCAGGACAGGGGGAAAAAACTGTTTTTT.

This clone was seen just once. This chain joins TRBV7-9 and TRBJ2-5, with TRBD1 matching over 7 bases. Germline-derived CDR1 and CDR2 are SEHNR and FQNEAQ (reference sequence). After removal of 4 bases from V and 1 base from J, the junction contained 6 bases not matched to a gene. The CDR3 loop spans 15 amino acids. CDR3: CASSSSTGIQETQYF. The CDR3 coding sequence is TGTGCCAGCAGCTCTTCGACAGGGATCCAAGAGACCCAGTACTTC.

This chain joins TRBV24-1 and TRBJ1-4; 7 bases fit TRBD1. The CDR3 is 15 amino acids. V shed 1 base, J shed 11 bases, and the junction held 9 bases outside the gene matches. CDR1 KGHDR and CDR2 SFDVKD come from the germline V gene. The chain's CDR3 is CATSDLADREDKLFF. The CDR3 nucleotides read TGTGCCACCAGTGATTTAGCAGACAGGGAAGATAAACTGTTTTTT.

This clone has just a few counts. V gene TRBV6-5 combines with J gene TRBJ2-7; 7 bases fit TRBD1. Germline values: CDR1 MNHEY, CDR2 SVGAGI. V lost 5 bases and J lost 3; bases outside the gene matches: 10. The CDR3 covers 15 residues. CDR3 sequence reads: CASSHMDRSDYEQYF. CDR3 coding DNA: TGTGCCAGCAGTCACATGGACAGGTCAGACTACGAGCAGTACTTC.

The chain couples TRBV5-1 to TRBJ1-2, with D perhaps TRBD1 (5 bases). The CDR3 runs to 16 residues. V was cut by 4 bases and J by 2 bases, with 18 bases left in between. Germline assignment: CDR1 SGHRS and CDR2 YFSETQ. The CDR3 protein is CASSPGPQGANYGYTF. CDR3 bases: TGCGCCAGCAGCCCGGGCCCCCAGGGCGCCAACTATGGCTACACCTTC.

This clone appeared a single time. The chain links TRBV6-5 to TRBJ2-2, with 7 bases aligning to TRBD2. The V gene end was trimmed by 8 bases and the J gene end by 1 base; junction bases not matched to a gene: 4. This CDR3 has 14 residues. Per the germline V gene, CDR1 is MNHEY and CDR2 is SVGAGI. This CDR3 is CASFWGGNTGELFF. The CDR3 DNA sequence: TGTGCCAGCTTCTGGGGGGGGAACACCGGGGAGCTGTTTTTT.

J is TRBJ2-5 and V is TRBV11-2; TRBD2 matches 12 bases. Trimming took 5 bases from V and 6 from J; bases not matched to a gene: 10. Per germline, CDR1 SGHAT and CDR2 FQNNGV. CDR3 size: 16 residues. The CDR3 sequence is CASSPLGLAGWQTQYF. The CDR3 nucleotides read TGTGCCAGCAGCCCTCTCGGACTAGCGGGGTGGCAGACCCAGTACTTC. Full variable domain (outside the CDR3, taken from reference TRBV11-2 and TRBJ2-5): EAGVAQSPRYKIIEKRQSVAFWCNPISGHATLYWYQQILGQGPKLLIQFQNNGVVDDSQLPKDRFSAERLKGVDSTLKIQPAKLEDSAVYLCASSPLGLAGWQTQYFGPGTRLLVL.

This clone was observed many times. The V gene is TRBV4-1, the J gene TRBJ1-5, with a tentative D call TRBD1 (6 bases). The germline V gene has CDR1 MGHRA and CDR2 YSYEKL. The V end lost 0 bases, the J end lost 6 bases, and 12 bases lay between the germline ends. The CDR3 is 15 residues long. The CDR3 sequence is CASSQEGQSRQPQHF. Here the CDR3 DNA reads TGCGCCAGCAGCCAAGAAGGACAGAGTCGTCAGCCCCAGCATTTT.

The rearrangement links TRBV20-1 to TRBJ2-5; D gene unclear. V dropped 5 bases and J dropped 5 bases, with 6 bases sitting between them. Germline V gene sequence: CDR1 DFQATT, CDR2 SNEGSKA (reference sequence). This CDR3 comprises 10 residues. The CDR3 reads CSAAYETQYF. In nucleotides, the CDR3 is TGCAGTGCTGCCTACGAGACCCAGTACTTC.

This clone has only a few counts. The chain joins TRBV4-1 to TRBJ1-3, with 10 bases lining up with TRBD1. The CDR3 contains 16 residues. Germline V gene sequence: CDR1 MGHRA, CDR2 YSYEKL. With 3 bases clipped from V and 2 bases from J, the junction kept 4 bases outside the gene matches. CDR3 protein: CASSHLGTGAGNTIYF. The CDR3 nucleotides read TGCGCCAGCAGCCACCTGGGGACAGGGGCTGGAAACACCATATATTTT.

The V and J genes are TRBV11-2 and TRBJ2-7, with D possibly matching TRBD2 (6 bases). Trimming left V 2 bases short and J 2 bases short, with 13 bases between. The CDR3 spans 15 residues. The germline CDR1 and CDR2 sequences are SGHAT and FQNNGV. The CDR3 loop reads CASSLRGGAPYEQYF. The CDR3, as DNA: TGTGCCAGCAGCTTAAGAGGCGGGGCCCCCTACGAGCAGTACTTC.

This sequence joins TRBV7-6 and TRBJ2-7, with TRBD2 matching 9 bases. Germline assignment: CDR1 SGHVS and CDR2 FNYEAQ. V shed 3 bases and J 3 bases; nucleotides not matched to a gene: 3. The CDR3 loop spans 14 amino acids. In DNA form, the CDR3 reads TGTGCCAGCAGCTTCGGACTAGCGAACTACGAGCAGTACTTC. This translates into CASSFGLANYEQYF.

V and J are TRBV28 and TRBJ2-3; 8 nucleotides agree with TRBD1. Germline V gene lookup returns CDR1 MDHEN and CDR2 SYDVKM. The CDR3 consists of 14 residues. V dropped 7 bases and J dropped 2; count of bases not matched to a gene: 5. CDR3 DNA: TGTGCCAGCAAGCAGGGGGCTTACACAGATACGCAGTATTTT. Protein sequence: CASKQGAYTDTQYF.

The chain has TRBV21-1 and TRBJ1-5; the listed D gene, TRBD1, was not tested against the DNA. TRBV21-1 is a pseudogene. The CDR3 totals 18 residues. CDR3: CASSKAISGTDSNQPQHF. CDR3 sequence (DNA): TGTGCCAGCAGCAAAGCAATTTCCGGGACAGATAGCAATCAGCCCCAGCATTTT.

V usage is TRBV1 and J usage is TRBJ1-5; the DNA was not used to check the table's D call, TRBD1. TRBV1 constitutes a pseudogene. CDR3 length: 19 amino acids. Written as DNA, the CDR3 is TGCACCAGCAGCCAAGATTTGGGGCACCCTCGGATTAGCAATCAGCCCCAGCATTTT. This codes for CTSSQDLGHPRISNQPQHF.

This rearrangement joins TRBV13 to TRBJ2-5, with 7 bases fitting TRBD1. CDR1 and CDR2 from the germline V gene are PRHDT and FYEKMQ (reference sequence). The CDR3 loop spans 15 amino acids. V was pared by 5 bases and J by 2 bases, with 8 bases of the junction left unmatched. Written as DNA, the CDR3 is TGTGCCAGCAGCATCAACAGGGGTCCTCAAGAGACCCAGTACTTC. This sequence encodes CASSINRGPQETQYF.

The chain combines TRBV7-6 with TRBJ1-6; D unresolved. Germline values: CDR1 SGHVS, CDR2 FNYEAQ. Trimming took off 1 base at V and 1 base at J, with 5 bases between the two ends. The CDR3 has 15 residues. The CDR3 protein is CASSLGGSYNSPLHF. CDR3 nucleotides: TGTGCCAGCAGCTTAGGAGGATCCTATAATTCACCCCTCCACTTT.

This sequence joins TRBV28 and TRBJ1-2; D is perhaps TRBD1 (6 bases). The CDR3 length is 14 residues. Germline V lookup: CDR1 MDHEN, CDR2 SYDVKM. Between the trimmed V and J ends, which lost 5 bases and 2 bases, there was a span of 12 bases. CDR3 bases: TGTGCCAGCAGTAGTCCGGACAGCAACTATGGCTACACCTTC. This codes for CASSSPDSNYGYTF.